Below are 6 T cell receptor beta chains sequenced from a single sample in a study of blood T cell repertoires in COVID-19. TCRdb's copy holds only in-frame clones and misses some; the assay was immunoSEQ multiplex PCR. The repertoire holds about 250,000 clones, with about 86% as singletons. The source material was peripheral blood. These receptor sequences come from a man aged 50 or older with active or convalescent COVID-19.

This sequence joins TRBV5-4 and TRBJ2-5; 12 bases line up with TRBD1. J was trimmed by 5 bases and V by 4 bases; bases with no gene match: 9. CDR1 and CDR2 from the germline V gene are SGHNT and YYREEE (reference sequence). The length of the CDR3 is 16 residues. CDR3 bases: TGTGCCAGCAGCGCTCCCGGGACAGGGGGCCAGGAGACCCAGTACTTC. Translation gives CASSAPGTGGQETQYF.

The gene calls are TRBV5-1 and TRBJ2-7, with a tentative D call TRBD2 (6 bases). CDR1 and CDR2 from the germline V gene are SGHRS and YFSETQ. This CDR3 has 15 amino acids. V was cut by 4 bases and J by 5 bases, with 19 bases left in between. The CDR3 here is CASSPEGLPQHEQYF. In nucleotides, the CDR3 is TGCGCCAGCAGCCCCGAGGGACTCCCCCAGCACGAGCAGTACTTC.

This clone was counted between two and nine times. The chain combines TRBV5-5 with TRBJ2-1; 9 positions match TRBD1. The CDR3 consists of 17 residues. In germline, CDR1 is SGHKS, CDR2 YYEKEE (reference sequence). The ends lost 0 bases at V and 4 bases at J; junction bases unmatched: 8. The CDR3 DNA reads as TGTGCCAGCAGCTTGGTACGTGGGACAGGGAGGTACAATGAGCAGTTCTTC. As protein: CASSLVRGTGRYNEQFF. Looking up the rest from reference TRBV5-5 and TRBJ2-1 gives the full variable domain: DAGVTQSPTHLIKTRGQQVTLRCSPISGHKSVSWYQQVLGQGPQFIFQYYEKEERGRGNFPDRFSARQFPNYSSELNVNALLLGDSALYLCASSLVRGTGRYNEQFFGPGTRLTVL.

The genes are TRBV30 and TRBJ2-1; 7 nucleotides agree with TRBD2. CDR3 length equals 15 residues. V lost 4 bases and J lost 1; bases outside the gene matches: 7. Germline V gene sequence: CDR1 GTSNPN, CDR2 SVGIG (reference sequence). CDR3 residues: CAWTQAGLSYNEQFF. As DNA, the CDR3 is TGTGCCTGGACCCAAGCGGGGCTATCCTACAATGAGCAGTTCTTC.

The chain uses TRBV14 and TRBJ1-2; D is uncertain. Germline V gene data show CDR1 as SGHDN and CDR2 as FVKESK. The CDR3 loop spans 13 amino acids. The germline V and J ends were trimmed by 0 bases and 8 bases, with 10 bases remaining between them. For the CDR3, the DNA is TGTGCCAGCAGCCAAGATCTTGGGGAGGGCTACACCTTC. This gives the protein CASSQDLGEGYTF.

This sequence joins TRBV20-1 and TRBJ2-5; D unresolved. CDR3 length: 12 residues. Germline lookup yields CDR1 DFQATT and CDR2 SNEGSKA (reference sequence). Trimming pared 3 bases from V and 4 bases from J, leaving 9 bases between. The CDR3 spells CSASIKRETQYF. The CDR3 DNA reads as TGCAGTGCTAGTATCAAGCGAGAGACCCAGTACTTC.